This passage covers 4 T cell receptor beta chains from one sample sequenced in a study of cytomegalovirus exposure and HLA in healthy donors. A multiplex PCR was run with 60 Vbeta primers and 13 Jbeta primers. This table comes from immunoSEQ multiplex PCR, and its TCRdb copy is limited to in-frame clones, with some not included. This sample carries tens of thousands of clones, roughly 79% of them seen once, and the ten largest clones take around 6%. The sample consisted of PBMCs. The receptors originated from a man aged 50-60 years in good health and CMV-seronegative.

The V and J genes are TRBV7-8 and TRBJ1-2, with D possibly matching TRBD1 (5 bases). Germline V gene lookup returns CDR1 SGHVS and CDR2 FQNEAQ. The CDR3 sequence is 15 residues long. Deletions cut 1 base from V and 4 bases from J, with 13 bases between. CDR3: CASSLGGARGYGYTF. CDR3 coding DNA: TGTGCCAGCAGCTTAGGTGGGGCGCGAGGCTATGGCTACACCTTC.

The rearrangement uses TRBV2 and TRBJ2-1; weak D call: TRBD1 (8 bases). V gave up 7 bases and J gave up 5 bases, with 15 bases separating them. Germline lookup yields CDR1 SNHLY and CDR2 FYNNEI. The CDR3 extends over 14 amino acids. In DNA form, the CDR3 reads TGTGCCAGCAAATACAGGGGGGGTAACAATGAGCAGTTCTTC. It yields the protein CASKYRGGNNEQFF.

The chain links TRBV29-1 to TRBJ1-3; D is ambiguous. The V gene's germline CDR1 is SQVTM and CDR2 ANQGSEA. This CDR3 region has 15 residues. Trimming cost V 5 bases and J 0 bases, with 14 bases left between them. The CDR3, as DNA: TGCAGCGTTACGGGATCTCCTCTCTCTGGAAACACCATATATTTT. It yields the protein CSVTGSPLSGNTIYF.

CDR3 residues: CASGLVQGANSPLHF. CDR3 DNA sequence: TGTGCTAGTGGTTTGGTACAGGGGGCTAATTCACCCCTCCACTTT. The chain recombines TRBV12-5 with TRBJ1-6, with 9 bases fitting TRBD1. The CDR3 runs to 15 residues. Trimming removed 0 bases from V and 6 bases from J; junction bases left unmatched: 0. Germline V gene data show CDR1 as LGHNT and CDR2 as FRNRAP.